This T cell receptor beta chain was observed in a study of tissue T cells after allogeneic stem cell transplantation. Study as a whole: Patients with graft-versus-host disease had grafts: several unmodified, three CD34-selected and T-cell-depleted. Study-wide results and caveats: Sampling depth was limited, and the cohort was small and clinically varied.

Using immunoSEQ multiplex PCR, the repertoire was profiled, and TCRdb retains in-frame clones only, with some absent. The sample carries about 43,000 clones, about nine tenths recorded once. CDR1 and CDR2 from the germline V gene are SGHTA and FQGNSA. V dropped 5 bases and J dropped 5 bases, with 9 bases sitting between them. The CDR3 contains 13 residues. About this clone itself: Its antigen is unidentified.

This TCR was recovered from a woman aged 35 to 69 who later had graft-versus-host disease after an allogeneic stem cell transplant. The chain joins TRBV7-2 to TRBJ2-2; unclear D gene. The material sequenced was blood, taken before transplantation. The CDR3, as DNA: TGTGCCAGCAGCCCAGGTCCTACCGGGGAGCTGTTTTTT. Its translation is CASSPGPTGELFF.